These 3 T cell receptor beta chains were all obtained from the same sample, sequenced in a study of shared clonotypes between healthy human individuals. This table comes from immunoSEQ multiplex PCR, and its TCRdb copy is limited to in-frame clones, with some not included. The repertoire has some 900,000 clones, less than 85% of them found once; the top ten carry around 1.5%. Material: memory CD4+ T cells sorted from blood. This sample's subset: CD45RA-negative fraction. These receptors all stem from a man aged 18 to 30 in good health.

This chain links TRBV7-2 with TRBJ2-7, with D possibly being TRBD1 or TRBD2 (5 bases each). CDR1 is SGHTA and CDR2 is FQGNSA in the germline V gene. CDR3 length: 18 amino acids. V dropped 5 bases and J dropped 1 base, with 24 bases sitting between them. This chain's CDR3 is CASSVIRSSEGRSYEQYF. The CDR3 nucleotides are TGTGCCAGCAGCGTCATTCGGTCCTCAGAGGGACGTTCCTACGAGCAGTACTTC.

This clone has a single count. The genes are TRBV13 and TRBJ1-2; D is unclear. Between the trimmed V and J ends, which lost 0 bases and 4 bases, there was a span of 12 bases. Per the germline V gene, CDR1 is PRHDT and CDR2 is FYEKMQ (reference sequence). This CDR3 contains 15 residues. CDR3 protein: CASSLGDPVAYGYTF. Here the CDR3 DNA reads TGTGCCAGCAGCTTAGGGGACCCGGTGGCCTATGGCTACACCTTC.

V and J are TRBV30 and TRBJ1-5; 7 bases match TRBD1. V dropped 1 base and J dropped 3; count of bases not matched to a gene: 6. The CDR3 has 15 amino acids. Germline V gene data show CDR1 as GTSNPN and CDR2 as SVGIG (reference sequence). CDR3 DNA: TGTGCCTGGAGTGGGCCCGGGACAGTCAATCAGCCCCAGCATTTT. Its translation is CAWSGPGTVNQPQHF.